The sequence of this T cell receptor (beta chain) was determined in a study of beta chain features in type 1 diabetes. Study-wide results and limits: For patients, the naive, central memory and Treg TCRB repertoires appeared more alike than for healthy donors. Lower insertion and higher deletion counts appeared at VDJ junctions in type 1 diabetes patients.

To note about this clone: The target antigen is unknown.

cDNA synthesis used the whole RNA isolate, giving expressed TCRB sequences. Measured with immunoSEQ multiplex PCR; TCRdb has only the in-frame clones, and not every one. The sample lists fewer than 550,000 clones, roughly an eighth occurring once. Sort purity for all populations was recorded as exceeding 98%. The germline V and J ends were trimmed by 6 bases and 7 bases, with 7 bases remaining between them. Per germline, CDR1 SNHLY and CDR2 FYNNEI. CDR3 length: 10 amino acids. J is TRBJ2-7 and V is TRBV2; D gene unclear. What was sequenced was naive CD4+ T cells from blood. This receptor was identified in a woman between 18 and 29 years old in good health. The CDR3: CASRLGEQYV. CDR3 nucleotide sequence: TGTGCCAGCAGGTTAGGGGAGCAGTACGTC.